The rows below give T cell receptor beta chains drawn from one sample of a study of blood T cells in healthy people across ages. One entry per CDR3 protein, called by TCRdb with MiXCR from the 5' RACE reads. The table has some 900,000 distinct CDR3 sequences, roughly 26% seen once. Sequenced sample: blood. These receptors were taken from a woman at least 80 years old in good health. The conserved cysteine and the conserved F or W are not part of the CDR3 here. Some rows mark clone size as missing; the rest say once, few, many or name a class of expanded clone.

NA	12	TRBV7-2	ASSTYRNTDTQY
many	14	TRBV7-9	ASSLGDGRSWETQY
NA	13	TRBV6-2/TRBV6-3	ASRSSGGRGETQY
few	15	TRBV20-1	SARDRVGKHMNTEAF
NA	12	TRBV12-3/TRBV12-4	ASSPTFRDSPLH
NA	12	TRBV6-1	ASQWAVGTGELF
many	12	TRBV28	ASSSGGLNQPQH
few	11	TRBV14	ASSHVMNTEAF
many	18	TRBV6-6	ASSHQGLISGGPSYNEQF
NA	9	TRBV6-5	ASRELGEQF
few	14	TRBV9	ASSARDGAPSYEQY
NA	14	TRBV28	ASSLGGTGGLRGYT
NA	11	TRBV12-3/TRBV12-4	ASRGQGHTEAF
few	14	TRBV9	ASSVGGQGPNYGYT